This passage covers 24 T cell receptor beta chains from one sample sequenced in a study of graft-versus-host responses after intestinal transplantation. TCRdb's copy holds only in-frame clones and misses some; the assay was immunoSEQ multiplex PCR. The sample consists of about 90,000 clones, about nine tenths of them appearing once. For these receptors, no antigen is known. This specimen was unstimulated CD4+ T cells sorted from spleen or lymph node cells, taken before intestinal transplant. These receptor sequences come from a human donor who received an intestinal transplant.

V usage is TRBV5-1 and J usage is TRBJ2-1; 9 bases fit TRBD2. Germline CDR1 is SGHRS and CDR2 is YFSETQ. After removal of 4 bases from V and 6 bases from J, the junction contained 11 bases not matched to a gene. CDR3 length equals 16 residues. CDR3 DNA: TGCGCCAGCAGCGCGGATCCGGGACTAGCTACCAATGAGCAGTTCTTC. This sequence encodes CASSADPGLATNEQFF.

The V gene is TRBV5-6, the J gene TRBJ1-2; D is possibly TRBD1 (6 bases). Trimming left V 4 bases short and J 4 bases short, with 17 bases between. This CDR3 spans 15 amino acids. Per germline, CDR1 SGHDT and CDR2 YYEEEE. This CDR3 reads CASSPGQSGVYGYTF. The CDR3 DNA is TGTGCCAGCAGCCCAGGACAGTCTGGAGTCTATGGCTACACCTTC.

The rearrangement joins TRBV6-1 to TRBJ1-5; D not certain. The CDR3 covers 12 residues. With 7 bases removed from V and 6 bases from J, the gap between germline ends came to 10 bases. Germline V CDR1 and CDR2: MNHNS, SASEGT. CDR3 loop: CASTLGRQPQHF. The DNA of the CDR3 is TGTGCCAGCACCCTAGGCCGTCAGCCCCAGCATTTT.

V and J are TRBV6-5 and TRBJ2-7, with a possible D match to TRBD1 (6 bases). V lost 6 bases and J 4 bases, leaving 16 bases between the germline ends. The germline V gene encodes CDR1 MNHEY and CDR2 SVGAGI. The CDR3 runs 14 residues. CDR3 protein: CASSPLGARYEQYF. CDR3 in DNA: TGTGCCAGCAGCCCCTTGGGGGCGAGATACGAGCAGTACTTC.

This rearrangement joins TRBV18 to TRBJ1-1, with D perhaps matching TRBD1 (5 bases). This CDR3 region has 14 residues. Trimming shortened V by 1 base and J by 1 base, and 7 bases separated the two germline ends. Looked up from germline, CDR1 is KGHSH and CDR2 is LQKENI. CDR3 loop: CASSPQQGNTEAFF. In DNA form, the CDR3 reads TGTGCCAGCTCACCACAGCAGGGGAACACTGAAGCTTTCTTT.

This clone was seen just once. V and J are TRBV2 and TRBJ2-3; TRBD1 is a possible D gene (5 bases). Germline CDR1 reads SNHLY; CDR2 reads FYNNEI. V was pared by 7 bases and J by 3 bases, with 11 bases between. The CDR3 runs to 13 residues. DNA of the CDR3: TGTGCCAGCAAAGCGACAGCTACAGATACGCAGTATTTT. Protein product: CASKATATDTQYF.

This clone showed up just once. J is TRBJ2-7 and V is TRBV11-2; 7 nucleotides agree with TRBD1. V dropped 3 bases and J dropped 5; count of bases not matched to a gene: 10. Looked up from germline, CDR1 is SGHAT and CDR2 is FQNNGV. This CDR3 has 15 amino acids. CDR3 in DNA: TGTGCCAGCAGCTTGGGTCCAACAGGGGCCGACGAGCAGTACTTC. Protein: CASSLGPTGADEQYF. Using reference TRBV11-2 and TRBJ2-7 for the parts outside the CDR3, the full variable domain is EAGVAQSPRYKIIEKRQSVAFWCNPISGHATLYWYQQILGQGPKLLIQFQNNGVVDDSQLPKDRFSAERLKGVDSTLKIQPAKLEDSAVYLCASSLGPTGADEQYFGPGTRLTVT.

V and J are TRBV28 and TRBJ2-1; 7 nucleotides agree with TRBD2. The length of the CDR3 is 14 residues. CDR1 MDHEN and CDR2 SYDVKM come from the germline V gene. V was clipped by 5 bases and J by 9 bases; unmatched bases: 10. The CDR3 region is CASSETSPGGEQFF. In DNA, the CDR3 is TGTGCCAGCAGTGAGACTAGCCCCGGGGGTGAGCAGTTCTTC.

This clone came up a few times. The V gene is TRBV6-6, the J gene TRBJ2-7; D call uncertain. V dropped 0 bases and J dropped 10 bases, with 7 bases sitting between them. Germline loops: CDR1 MNHNY, CDR2 SVGAGI (reference sequence). The CDR3 covers 11 residues. CDR3 region: CASSYSGYQYF. CDR3 coding DNA: TGTGCCAGCAGTTACTCAGGGTATCAGTACTTC.

This sequence joins TRBV7-2 and TRBJ2-7, with 8 bases aligning to TRBD2. With V trimmed by 10 bases and J by 2 bases, 10 bases remained unmatched. Germline V gives CDR1 SGHTA, CDR2 FQGNSA. This CDR3 has 14 amino acids. This CDR3 is CAIPREGHPYEQYF. The DNA of the CDR3 is TGTGCCATCCCCCGGGAGGGCCACCCCTACGAGCAGTACTTC.

The J gene is TRBJ2-5, the V gene TRBV7-2; D is undetermined. Trimming left V 4 bases short and J 4 bases short, with 4 bases between. Germline V gene sequence: CDR1 SGHTA, CDR2 FQGNSA. The CDR3 loop spans 11 amino acids. DNA of the CDR3: TGTGCCAGCAGCTACGGAGAGACCCAGTACTTC. Encoded protein: CASSYGETQYF. The whole variable domain, remainder taken from reference TRBV7-2 and TRBJ2-5, is GAGVSQSPSNKVTEKGKDVELRCDPISGHTALYWYRQSLGQGLEFLIYFQGNSAPDKSGLPSDRFSAERTGGSVSTLTIQRTQQEDSAVYLCASSYGETQYFGPGTRLLVL.

The V call is TRBV7-2, the J call TRBJ1-2, with TRBD1 as a possible D gene (5 bases). V was clipped by 4 bases and J by 7 bases, with 16 bases between them. CDR1 SGHTA and CDR2 FQGNSA come from the germline V gene. The CDR3 covers 14 residues. In DNA form, the CDR3 reads TGTGCCAGCAGCTCCACTTTTAATGGGGGTGGCTACACCTTC. Its translation is CASSSTFNGGGYTF.

This clone was seen only once. The genes are TRBV27 and TRBJ1-5; a possible D gene is TRBD1 (5 bases). There are 14 residues in the CDR3. V was trimmed by 4 bases and J by 0 bases, leaving 7 bases between them. Per the germline V gene, CDR1 is MNHEY and CDR2 is SMNVEV (reference sequence). Here the CDR3 reads CASSYRSSNQPQHF. In DNA, the CDR3 is TGTGCCAGCAGTTACAGGAGTAGCAATCAGCCCCAGCATTTT.

A note on this clone: One end of the junction does not line up with germline, which may come from a read error. The gene calls are TRBV9 and TRBJ1-3; D is unresolved. There are 16 residues in the CDR3. The germline CDR1 and CDR2 sequences are SGDLS and YYNGEE. DNA of the CDR3: TGTGCCGGCAGCGTAGGTTGGGTAGGCCCTGGAAACACCATATATTTT. Its translation: CAGSVGWVGPGNTIYF.

This clone has only one observation. V and J are TRBV5-1 and TRBJ2-1, with D unclear. Germline V gene data show CDR1 as SGHRS and CDR2 as YFSETQ. The CDR3 is 13 residues long. V was clipped by 5 bases and J by 7 bases, with 13 bases between them. The CDR3 sequence: CASSLEVGNEQFF. CDR3 bases: TGCGCCAGCAGTTTAGAAGTGGGGAATGAGCAGTTCTTC.

This sequence joins TRBV25-1 and TRBJ1-2; tentative D call: TRBD1 (5 bases). This CDR3 region has 15 residues. V gave up 3 bases and J gave up 0 bases, with 11 bases separating them. Looked up from germline, CDR1 is MGHDK and CDR2 is SYGVNS. Here the CDR3 DNA reads TGTGCCAGCAGTGACCCGACAGCTTCTAACTATGGCTACACCTTC. This translates into CASSDPTASNYGYTF.

This sequence joins TRBV27 and TRBJ1-5; D ambiguous. Germline V CDR1 and CDR2: MNHEY, SMNVEV (reference sequence). This CDR3 comprises 12 residues. Trimming removed 3 bases at V and 3 bases at J, with 3 bases between. The CDR3: CASSFYNQPQHF. CDR3 coding DNA: TGTGCCAGCAGTTTTTACAATCAGCCCCAGCATTTT.

V is TRBV19 and J is TRBJ2-1; the match to TRBD2 covers 10 bases. Germline V gene data show CDR1 as LNHDA and CDR2 as SQIVND (reference sequence). V trimming: 5 bases; J trimming: 4 bases; junction bases outside the gene matches: 11. The CDR3 has 17 amino acids. CDR3 residues: CASSPKPSGSAYNEQFF. The CDR3 region has the DNA TGTGCCAGTAGTCCCAAACCTAGCGGGAGCGCATACAATGAGCAGTTCTTC.

The chain combines TRBV5-1 with TRBJ2-7, with unresolved D. The CDR3 has 16 amino acids. The germline CDR1 and CDR2 sequences are SGHRS and YFSETQ. The V gene lost 3 bases and the J gene lost 0 bases, with 16 bases spanning the gap. This CDR3 is CASSYWVSRNSYEQYF. The CDR3 DNA follows: TGCGCCAGCAGCTACTGGGTTTCGCGAAACTCCTACGAGCAGTACTTC.

The V gene is TRBV5-1, the J gene TRBJ2-7; D remains ambiguous. With 4 bases removed from V and 0 bases from J, the gap between germline ends came to 17 bases. Germline V gene sequence: CDR1 SGHRS, CDR2 YFSETQ. This CDR3 region has 16 residues. The CDR3 nucleotides read TGCGCCAGCAGCCCCCGGCTTTCTCTACCCTCCTACGAGCAGTACTTC. It is translated as CASSPRLSLPSYEQYF.

The chain joins TRBV7-9 to TRBJ1-1; possible D gene TRBD1, 5 bases. With 3 bases removed from V and 1 base from J, the gap between germline ends came to 24 bases. The CDR3 loop spans 19 amino acids. Looked up from germline, CDR1 is SEHNR and CDR2 is FQNEAQ (reference sequence). The CDR3 loop is CASSFGSIATDSPNTEAFF. In DNA form, the CDR3 reads TGTGCCAGCAGCTTTGGCTCTATAGCGACCGACAGTCCGAACACTGAAGCTTTCTTT.

The chain carries TRBV19 and TRBJ1-5, with 9 positions matching TRBD1. The ends lost 5 bases at V and 1 base at J; junction bases unmatched: 6. Germline CDR1 LNHDA, CDR2 SQIVND (reference sequence). CDR3 length: 16 residues. The CDR3 coding sequence is TGTGCCAGTAGTGCAACAGGGGGCGCGAGCAATCAGCCCCAGCATTTT. It codes for CASSATGGASNQPQHF.

The chain joins TRBV19 to TRBJ2-1; TRBD2 matches 8 bases. J gave up 9 bases and V 1 base, and 14 bases lay outside the gene matches. Germline CDR1 reads LNHDA; CDR2 reads SQIVND (reference sequence). This CDR3 has 17 residues. The CDR3 protein is CASSIGTSPTLGTEQFF. The CDR3, as DNA: TGTGCCAGTAGTATAGGGACTAGCCCAACTTTGGGGACTGAGCAGTTCTTC.

The chain links TRBV7-7 to TRBJ2-5; 15 bases are a match to TRBD2. After removal of 5 bases from V and 4 bases from J, the junction contained 11 bases not matched to a gene. CDR1 is SSHAT, CDR2 FNYEAQ, per germline (reference sequence). There are 18 residues in the CDR3. CDR3 nucleotides: TGTGCCAGCAGCCGTGGACTAGCGGGAGGGGGTGCCGGAGAGACCCAGTACTTC. Translated, it gives CASSRGLAGGGAGETQYF. The whole variable domain, filled in from reference TRBV7-7 and TRBJ2-5, reads GAGVSQSPRYKVTKRGQDVTLRCDPISSHATLYWYQQALGQGPEFLTYFNYEAQPDKSGLPSDRFSAERPEGSISTLTIQRTEQRDSAMYRCASSRGLAGGGAGETQYFGPGTRLLVL.